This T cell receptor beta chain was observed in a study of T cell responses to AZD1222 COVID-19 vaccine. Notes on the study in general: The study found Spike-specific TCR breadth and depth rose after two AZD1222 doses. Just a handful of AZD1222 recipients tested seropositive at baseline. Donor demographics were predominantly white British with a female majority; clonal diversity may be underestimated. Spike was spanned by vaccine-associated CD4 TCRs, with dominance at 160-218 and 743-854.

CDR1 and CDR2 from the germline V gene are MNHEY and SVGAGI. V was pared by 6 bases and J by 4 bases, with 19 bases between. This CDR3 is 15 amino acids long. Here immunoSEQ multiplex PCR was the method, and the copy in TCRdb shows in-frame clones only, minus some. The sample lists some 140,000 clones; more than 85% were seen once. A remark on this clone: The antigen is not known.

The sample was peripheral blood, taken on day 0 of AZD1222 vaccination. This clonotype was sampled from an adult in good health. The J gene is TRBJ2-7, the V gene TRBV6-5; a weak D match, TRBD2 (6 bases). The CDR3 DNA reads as TGTGCCAGCAGGCCTCACGGTGGGGGGAAGTACGAGCAGTACTTC. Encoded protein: CASRPHGGGKYEQYF.